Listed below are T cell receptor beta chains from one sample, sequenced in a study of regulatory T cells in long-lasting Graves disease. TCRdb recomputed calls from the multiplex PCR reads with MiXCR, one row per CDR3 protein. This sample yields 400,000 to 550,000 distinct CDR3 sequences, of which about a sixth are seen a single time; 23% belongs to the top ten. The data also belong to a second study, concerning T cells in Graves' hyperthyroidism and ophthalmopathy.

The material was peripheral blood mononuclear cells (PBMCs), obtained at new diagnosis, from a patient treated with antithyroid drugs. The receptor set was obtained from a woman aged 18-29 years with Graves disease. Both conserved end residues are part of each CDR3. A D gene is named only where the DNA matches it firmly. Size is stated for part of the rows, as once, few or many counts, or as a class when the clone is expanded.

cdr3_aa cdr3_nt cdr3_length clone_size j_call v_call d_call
CASSLYFNELGYNEQFF TGTGCCAGCAGCTTATATTTTAACGAGCTGGGCTACAATGAGCAGTTCTTC 17 many TRBJ2-1 TRBV7-2 .
CASRRAGGPRDTQYF TGTGCCAGTAGACGGGCGGGAGGGCCTAGAGATACGCAGTATTTT 15 . TRBJ2-3 TRBV6-2/TRBV6-3 TRBD2
CASSPPGQGVDQPQHF TGTGCCAGCTCACCACCGGGACAGGGGGTTGATCAGCCCCAGCATTTT 16 many TRBJ1-5 TRBV18 TRBD1
CASSLGLLAGGELFF TGTGCCAGCAGCTTAGGGCTACTAGCCGGCGGGGAGCTGTTTTTT 15 . TRBJ2-2 TRBV7-6 .
CASSRDRGRGSSYEQYF TGTGCCAGCAGCCGGGACAGGGGGCGCGGGAGCTCCTACGAGCAGTACTTC 17 . TRBJ2-7 TRBV5-4 TRBD1
CASSYSRHTDTQYF TGTGCCAGCAGTTACTCCAGGCACACAGATACGCAGTATTTT 14 many TRBJ2-3 TRBV6-5 .
CASNARDYSSYEQYF TGTGCCAGCAACGCCCGGGACTACTCGTCCTACGAGCAGTACTTC 15 . TRBJ2-7 TRBV28 TRBD2
CASSHRDSPDEQFF TGTGCCAGCAGCCACCGGGACTCCCCCGATGAGCAGTTCTTC 14 many TRBJ2-1 TRBV7-9 .
CSARDRDRASSNQPQHF TGCAGTGCTAGAGATAGGGACAGGGCCTCTAGCAATCAGCCCCAGCATTTT 17 few TRBJ1-5 TRBV20-1 TRBD1
CATSQGQVLQPQHF TGTGCCACCAGCCAAGGACAGGTCCTTCAGCCCCAGCATTTT 14 many TRBJ1-5 TRBV15 TRBD1
CASSLDTASYEQYF TGTGCCAGCAGCTTGGACACTGCCTCCTACGAGCAGTACTTC 14 many TRBJ2-7 TRBV7-2 .
CASSVSGSAHEQYF TGTGCCAGCAGTGTAAGCGGGAGTGCCCACGAGCAGTACTTC 14 many TRBJ2-7 TRBV28 TRBD2
CASSRTPNTGELFF TGTGCCAGCTCACGGACACCGAACACCGGGGAGCTGTTTTTT 14 few TRBJ2-2 TRBV18 .
CASSMKAQPQHF TGTGCCAGCAGTATGAAGGCCCAGCCCCAGCATTTT 12 few TRBJ1-5 TRBV6-2/TRBV6-3 .
CASRLGRNNEQYF TGTGCCAGCAGGTTGGGACGGAACAATGAGCAGTACTTC 13 . TRBJ2-7 TRBV2 .
CASSEQGLYEQYF TGTGCCAGCAGTGAGCAGGGGCTCTACGAGCAGTACTTC 13 many TRBJ2-7 TRBV6-2/TRBV6-3 .
CSAEIGEQFF TGCAGTGCTGAGATTGGTGAGCAGTTCTTC 10 few TRBJ2-1 TRBV20-1 .
CASSLAGQGAGEQFF TGTGCCAGCAGCTTAGCAGGGCAGGGAGCGGGTGAGCAGTTCTTC 15 many TRBJ2-1 TRBV7-9 .
CASSLISGATEAFF TGTGCCAGCAGTTTGATAAGCGGGGCGACTGAAGCTTTCTTT 14 many TRBJ1-1 TRBV12-3/TRBV12-4 .
CASIPGQGTSGANVLTF TGTGCCAGCATACCGGGACAGGGGACTTCTGGGGCCAACGTCCTGACTTTC 17 . TRBJ2-6 TRBV6-1 TRBD1
CASSSRLAGEWEQFF TGTGCCAGCAGTTCTCGACTAGCGGGAGAGTGGGAGCAGTTCTTC 15 . TRBJ2-1 TRBV28 TRBD2
CAISEGGATNTEAFF TGTGCCATCAGTGAGGGGGGGGCTACGAACACTGAAGCTTTCTTT 15 . TRBJ1-1 TRBV10-3 .
CASSQVGGGQETQYF TGCGCCAGCAGCCAAGTTGGGGGAGGGCAAGAGACCCAGTACTTC 15 . TRBJ2-5 TRBV4-1 TRBD2
CASSRGQGLSEGNQPQHF TGTGCCAGCAGCCGAGGACAGGGGCTGTCGGAAGGCAATCAGCCCCAGCATTTT 18 few TRBJ1-5 TRBV6-1 TRBD1
CASGGLSYNEQFF TGTGCCAGCGGGGGGCTTTCCTACAATGAGCAGTTCTTC 13 . TRBJ2-1 TRBV5-6 .
CASSWDLSNTEAFF TGCGCCAGCAGCTGGGATCTTAGTAACACTGAAGCTTTCTTT 14 many TRBJ1-1 TRBV5-1 .
CATSEQGQGKLFF TGTGCCACCAGTGAGCAGGGGCAAGGAAAACTGTTTTTT 13 . TRBJ1-4 TRBV24-1 .
CASSEDRPDTDTQYF TGTGCCAGCAGTGAAGACAGGCCAGACACAGATACGCAGTATTTT 15 few TRBJ2-3 TRBV2 .
CASSRDNSYEQYF TGTGCCAGTAGCCGGGACAACTCCTACGAGCAGTACTTC 13 many TRBJ2-7 TRBV12-3/TRBV12-4 .
CASIGSPYEQYF TGTGCCAGCATCGGATCCCCCTACGAGCAGTACTTC 12 many TRBJ2-7 TRBV28 .
CASSLDWADYEQYF TGTGCCAGCAGCTTAGATTGGGCGGACTACGAGCAGTACTTC 14 . TRBJ2-7 TRBV11-3 .
CASSPSRTVYYGYTF TGTGCCAGCAGCCCCTCCCGGACAGTTTACTATGGCTACACCTTC 15 . TRBJ1-2 TRBV9 .
CASVPDRNTEAFF TGTGCCAGCGTTCCGGACAGGAACACTGAAGCTTTCTTT 13 many TRBJ1-1 TRBV2 .
CSAREQGDFAYEQYF TGCAGTGCTAGGGAACAGGGAGATTTCGCGTACGAGCAGTACTTC 15 . TRBJ2-7 TRBV20-1 .
CASSLFGGYNNEQFF TGTGCCAGCAGCTTATTCGGAGGGTATAACAATGAGCAGTTCTTC 15 few TRBJ2-1 TRBV7-9 .
CASRRRESSYEQYF TGTGCCAGCAGACGCAGGGAGAGCTCCTACGAGCAGTACTTC 14 few TRBJ2-7 TRBV27 .
CASSLGPQAGAYEQYF TGTGCCAGCAGCTTAGGGCCCCAAGCGGGAGCCTACGAGCAGTACTTC 16 many TRBJ2-7 TRBV11-2 TRBD2
CASSLGYTFGSETGELFF TGCGCCAGCAGCTTGGGATACACGTTTGGGTCAGAAACCGGGGAGCTGTTTTTT 18 . TRBJ2-2 TRBV5-1 .
CASSQDLGGQETQYF TGCGCCAGCAGCCAAGATTTGGGGGGACAAGAGACCCAGTACTTC 15 few TRBJ2-5 TRBV4-3 .
CASSIGGRNEQYF TGTGCCAGTAGTATAGGAGGGCGAAACGAGCAGTACTTC 13 few TRBJ2-7 TRBV19 .
CSANSPGTQYF TGCAGTGCTAACTCCCCCGGTACGCAGTATTTT 11 many TRBJ2-3 TRBV20-1 .